This T cell receptor (beta chain) was captured in a study of patients and donors after allogeneic stem cell transplantation (TCRdb year 2020). The CDR3 measures 14 amino acids from cysteine to phenylalanine. The retained sequence is limited to the CDR3, 42 bases, with the frame set at the first base. Trimming costs V 3 bases and J 0 bases, and their ends lie 6 bases apart. This clonotype was seen a few times. What antigen it recognizes has not been identified. The record has no base qualities; no much larger clone is one base away. Libraries were constructed by RT-PCR. Instrument used: NextSeq 550. The public reads were quality trimmed at Q25 with fastp and then assembled into clones with MiXCR by TCRdb, keeping productive beta chains. Identical CDR3 protein sequences are pooled into one entry, listed with their most common genes and DNA. The sample records 200,000 to 250,000 distinct CDR3 sequences, over 12% of which are singletons. The biggest ten clones account for more than 9% of the sample.

In this chain, TRBV12-3 or TRBV12-4 is recombined with TRBJ1-5; the D gene identity is not certain. The clonotype was recovered from a human donor who was either an allogeneic HSCT recipient or a stem cell or donor lymphocyte infusion donor (not recorded which). It is not recorded whose cells these are; they may come from a transplant donor. The source material was blood, either unsorted or a sorted T cell fraction (not recorded which). The CDR3 region reads CASSFVSSNQPQHF. The DNA reads as follows: TGTGCCAGCAGTTTCGTTAGTAGCAATCAGCCCCAGCATTTT.